This entry lists 25 T cell receptor beta chains sequenced from one sample in a study of OX40 agonist ivuxolimab in advanced cancers. TCRdb keeps only in-frame clones here, not all; method: immunoSEQ multiplex PCR. The sample carries tens of thousands of clones, 84% recorded once. The specimen comprised CD4+ or CD8+ T cells sorted from blood, sampled in a trial of the OX40 agonist ivuxolimab. Receptor source: an adult with an advanced solid tumor such as melanoma, head and neck, liver or kidney cancer.

The CDR3: CASSPRGGRFHEQYF. The CDR3 coding sequence is TGTGCCAGCAGCCCTCGCGGCGGGAGATTCCACGAGCAGTACTTC. The chain carries TRBV7-2 and TRBJ2-7; TRBD2 matches 7 bases. The CDR3 totals 15 residues. Unmatched junction bases numbered 12, after V lost 5 bases and J lost 5 bases. In germline, CDR1 is SGHTA, CDR2 FQGNSA.

The chain joins TRBV5-1 to TRBJ2-5, with TRBD1 matching over 8 bases. CDR3 length: 14 amino acids. Germline assignment: CDR1 SGHRS and CDR2 YFSETQ. V was clipped by 4 bases and J by 2 bases; unmatched bases: 4. CDR3 amino acids: CASSHGTGQETQYF. The CDR3 coding sequence is TGCGCCAGCAGCCATGGGACAGGACAAGAGACCCAGTACTTC. The complete variable domain, with remaining parts taken from reference TRBV5-1 and TRBJ2-5, reads KAGVTQTPRYLIKTRGQQVTLSCSPISGHRSVSWYQQTPGQGLQFLFEYFSETQRNKGNFPGRFSGRQFSNSRSEMNVSTLELGDSALYLCASSHGTGQETQYFGPGTRLLVL.

J is TRBJ2-5 and V is TRBV12-5; D remains ambiguous. The CDR3 extends over 14 amino acids. Germline assignment: CDR1 LGHNT and CDR2 FRNRAP. Trimming took off 0 bases at V and 7 bases at J, with 12 bases between the two ends. CDR3: CASGLVRVPRTQYF. The CDR3 DNA is TGTGCTAGTGGTTTGGTAAGGGTCCCCCGGACCCAGTACTTC.

This clone was counted only a few times. The V call is TRBV19, the J call TRBJ2-3; the D gene is possibly TRBD2 (6 bases). The germline V gene has CDR1 LNHDA and CDR2 SQIVND (reference sequence). The CDR3 is made up of 12 amino acids. Trimming took 6 bases from V and 5 from J, leaving 9 bases between them. Here the CDR3 reads CASSQRVDTQYF. The CDR3 DNA is TGTGCCAGTAGCCAGCGGGTAGATACGCAGTATTTT.

The chain is built from TRBV29-1 and TRBJ2-7; 8 bases align to TRBD2. The V segment lost 8 bases and the J segment 0 bases; nucleotides outside the gene matches: 6. Germline V gives CDR1 SQVTM, CDR2 ANQGSEA. The CDR3 is 13 amino acids. CDR3 protein: CSIRGGSSYEQYF. As DNA, the CDR3 is TGCAGCATCCGGGGGGGAAGCTCCTACGAGCAGTACTTC.

The V gene is TRBV5-6, the J gene TRBJ2-1; 11 bases align to TRBD1. Unmatched junction bases numbered 5, after V lost 2 bases and J lost 7 bases. Germline CDR1 reads SGHDT; CDR2 reads YYEEEE. This CDR3 has 15 amino acids. The CDR3 nucleotides are TGTGCCAGCAGCTTATCCGGGACAGGGGGGAATGAGCAGTTCTTC. Its translation: CASSLSGTGGNEQFF.

The genes are TRBV9 and TRBJ2-2; 14 bases are a match to TRBD2. This CDR3 has 15 amino acids. Germline CDR1 and CDR2: SGDLS and YYNGEE. The J segment lost 5 bases and the V segment lost 6 bases, leaving 3 bases of the junction unmatched. The CDR3 nucleotides are TGTGCCAGCAAGGGGACTAGCGGGGGTACCGGGGAGCTGTTTTTT. This gives the protein CASKGTSGGTGELFF. Complete variable domain (other parts from reference TRBV9 and TRBJ2-2): DSGVTQTPKHLITATGQRVTLRCSPRSGDLSVYWYQQSLDQGLQFLIQYYNGEERAKGNILERFSAQQFPDLHSELNLSSLELGDSALYFCASKGTSGGTGELFFGEGSRLTVL.

The genes are TRBV19 and TRBJ2-5; D call uncertain. The CDR3 has 13 amino acids. Germline V lookup: CDR1 LNHDA, CDR2 SQIVND (reference sequence). Trimming took 1 base from V and 4 from J, leaving 7 bases between them. CDR3 region: CASSIGVGETQYF. DNA for the CDR3: TGTGCCAGTAGTATAGGGGTGGGAGAGACCCAGTACTTC.

This clone appeared a single time. The rearrangement uses TRBV2 and TRBJ2-7; D perhaps matches TRBD1 (6 bases). The CDR3 contains 13 residues. With 10 bases removed from V and 0 bases from J, the gap between germline ends came to 13 bases. Looked up from germline, CDR1 is SNHLY and CDR2 is FYNNEI. The CDR3 protein is CATVDRSSYEQYF. The DNA of the CDR3 is TGTGCCACCGTTGACAGGAGCTCCTACGAGCAGTACTTC.

The chain has TRBV5-1 and TRBJ2-3, with TRBD1 identical over 7 bases. V shed 4 bases and J 1 base; nucleotides not matched to a gene: 3. The CDR3 has 14 amino acids. Looked up from germline, CDR1 is SGHRS and CDR2 is YFSETQ. Here the CDR3 DNA reads TGCGCCAGCAGCGGAACAGGGGGCACAGATACGCAGTATTTT. It encodes CASSGTGGTDTQYF.

The gene calls are TRBV27 and TRBJ1-6; 8 bases fit TRBD1. The CDR3 is 14 amino acids. The V and J ends lost 5 bases and 9 bases, in that order; junction bases with no gene match: 6. Germline loops: CDR1 MNHEY, CDR2 SMNVEV (reference sequence). CDR3 DNA: TGTGCCAGCAGTCCAGGCAGGGGGCTTTCACCCCTCCACTTT. Translation: CASSPGRGLSPLHF.

The chain is built from TRBV6-6 and TRBJ1-1, with D hard to call. This CDR3 has 13 amino acids. Per germline, CDR1 MNHNY and CDR2 SVGAGI (reference sequence). Trimming took 6 bases from V and 0 from J, leaving 8 bases between them. CDR3 coding DNA: TGTGCCAGCAGGACTACAGTGAACACTGAAGCTTTCTTT. Protein: CASRTTVNTEAFF.

This sequence joins TRBV19 and TRBJ1-1; 7 positions match TRBD1. CDR1 is LNHDA and CDR2 is SQIVND in the germline V gene (reference sequence). With V trimmed by 4 bases and J by 4 bases, 6 bases remained unmatched. The CDR3 runs to 14 residues. CDR3 nucleotide sequence: TGTGCCAGTAGTACACAGGGGAGAGGCACTGAAGCTTTCTTT. Translation: CASSTQGRGTEAFF.

The V call is TRBV7-2, the J call TRBJ1-5; a possible D gene is TRBD1 (6 bases). The CDR3 is 14 residues long. The germline CDR1 and CDR2 sequences are SGHTA and FQGNSA. Trimming shortened V by 5 bases and J by 8 bases, and 16 bases separated the two germline ends. Here the CDR3 reads CASSPGWGAEPQHF. The CDR3 bases are TGTGCCAGCAGCCCCGGTTGGGGGGCGGAGCCCCAGCATTTT. The whole variable domain, filled in from reference TRBV7-2 and TRBJ1-5, reads GAGVSQSPSNKVTEKGKDVELRCDPISGHTALYWYRQSLGQGLEFLIYFQGNSAPDKSGLPSDRFSAERTGGSVSTLTIQRTQQEDSAVYLCASSPGWGAEPQHFGDGTRLSIL.

This rearrangement joins TRBV7-2 to TRBJ2-7; 7 bases fit TRBD2. The junction had 8 bases not matched to a gene; V was cut back by 0 bases and J by 0 bases. Germline CDR1 reads SGHTA; CDR2 reads FQGNSA. The CDR3 covers 17 residues. The CDR3 spells CASSLAIGSGVSYEQYF. In nucleotides, the CDR3 is TGTGCCAGCAGCTTAGCTATTGGGAGCGGGGTCTCCTACGAGCAGTACTTC. The full variable domain, with the rest looked up from reference TRBV7-2 and TRBJ2-7, is GAGVSQSPSNKVTEKGKDVELRCDPISGHTALYWYRQSLGQGLEFLIYFQGNSAPDKSGLPSDRFSAERTGGSVSTLTIQRTQQEDSAVYLCASSLAIGSGVSYEQYFGPGTRLTVT.

This rearrangement joins TRBV6-1 to TRBJ2-3; 10 positions match TRBD2. The germline gives CDR1 MNHNS, CDR2 SASEGT. The ends lost 4 bases at V and 3 bases at J; junction bases unmatched: 4. This CDR3 has 15 amino acids. The CDR3 DNA reads as TGTGCCAGCAGTGGAAGCGGGAGGGAAACAGATACGCAGTATTTT. Translating gives CASSGSGRETDTQYF.

CDR3 sequence (DNA): TGTGCCGGACTGTGGGGTCCCGGGTCCTATAATTCACCCCTCCACTTT. The encoded protein is CAGLWGPGSYNSPLHF. The chain carries TRBV30 and TRBJ1-6; D remains unclear. V dropped 8 bases and J dropped 1 base, with 18 bases sitting between them. From germline, CDR1 is GTSNPN and CDR2 SVGIG (reference sequence). This CDR3 contains 16 residues.

This clone appeared a few times. The chain recombines TRBV7-8 with TRBJ2-7, with D unresolved. Looked up from germline, CDR1 is SGHVS and CDR2 is FQNEAQ. This CDR3 contains 11 residues. Trimming stripped 5 bases from V and 3 bases from J, with 5 bases between. The CDR3 nucleotides are TGTGCCAGCAGCACCTACTACGAGCAGTACTTC. It translates to CASSTYYEQYF.

This clone showed up just once. The chain carries TRBV29-1 and TRBJ1-2, with TRBD1 identical over 8 bases. The CDR3 extends over 11 amino acids. CDR1 and CDR2 from the germline V gene are SQVTM and ANQGSEA. The ends lost 7 bases at V and 8 bases at J; junction bases unmatched: 6. The CDR3 region is CSGRQGTGYTF. In DNA form, the CDR3 reads TGCAGCGGTCGACAGGGGACGGGCTACACCTTC.

The chain uses TRBV2 and TRBJ1-4; 10 bases line up with TRBD1. There are 15 residues in the CDR3. After removal of 8 bases from V and 4 bases from J, the junction contained 7 bases not matched to a gene. The germline V gene encodes CDR1 SNHLY and CDR2 FYNNEI. The CDR3 sequence: CASQTGGSGNEKLFF. The CDR3 region has the DNA TGTGCCAGCCAGACAGGGGGCAGCGGTAATGAAAAACTGTTTTTT.

The V gene is TRBV27, the J gene TRBJ2-7; D might be TRBD2 (6 bases). The length of the CDR3 is 14 residues. Per the germline V gene, CDR1 is MNHEY and CDR2 is SMNVEV (reference sequence). V shed 5 bases and J shed 7 bases, with 18 bases lying between them. The CDR3 DNA is TGTGCCAGCAGTCCGGGCGGGGCCCAAGGGGAGCAGTACTTC. This encodes CASSPGGAQGEQYF.

V gene TRBV6-6 combines with J gene TRBJ2-5; D is tentatively TRBD1 or TRBD2 (6 bases each). Deletions cut 0 bases from V and 2 bases from J, with 10 bases between. Germline-derived CDR1 and CDR2 are MNHNY and SVGAGI (reference sequence). CDR3 length equals 15 residues. The CDR3 nucleotides are TGTGCCAGCAGTTACTCGGGGGGCCTACAAGAGACCCAGTACTTC. Protein product: CASSYSGGLQETQYF.

This clone was seen only once. The chain carries TRBV10-3 and TRBJ1-1; 8 positions agree with TRBD1. Trimming took 4 bases from V and 1 from J; bases not matched to a gene: 5. The CDR3 consists of 15 residues. In germline, CDR1 is ENHRY, CDR2 SYGVKD. CDR3 sequence: CAISGAGTGNTEAFF. The CDR3 DNA reads as TGTGCCATCAGTGGGGCCGGGACAGGGAACACTGAAGCTTTCTTT.

The rearrangement links TRBV18 to TRBJ1-2, with 7 nucleotides matching TRBD1. The germline gives CDR1 KGHSH, CDR2 LQKENI. This CDR3 has 16 amino acids. V dropped 2 bases and J dropped 4; count of bases not matched to a gene: 10. The CDR3 here is CASSPSSPGTAYGYTF. The CDR3 DNA is TGTGCCAGCTCACCATCTTCGCCCGGGACAGCCTATGGCTACACCTTC.

V is TRBV7-2 and J is TRBJ2-1, with D perhaps TRBD1 or TRBD2 (5 bases each). The V end was cut by 5 bases, the J end by 5 bases, with 19 bases between. The CDR3 runs to 16 residues. Germline values: CDR1 SGHTA, CDR2 FQGNSA. This CDR3 is CASSHPPGQADNEQFF. The CDR3 DNA is TGTGCCAGCAGCCACCCCCCGGGGCAGGCAGACAATGAGCAGTTCTTC.